The 26 T cell receptor beta chains in this list originate from one sample, sequenced in a study of shared clonotypes between healthy human individuals. Method: immunoSEQ multiplex PCR; TCRdb's copy keeps in-frame clones and lacks some. The sample consists of 980,000 or so clones, about three quarters of them appearing once. Material for sequencing was memory CD4+ T cells sorted from blood. Subset here: CD45RA-negative fraction. The receptors originated from a man between 18 and 29 years old in good health.

The chain is built from TRBV7-9 and TRBJ2-7; D not resolved. Germline V gene lookup returns CDR1 SEHNR and CDR2 FQNEAQ (reference sequence). Trimming took 0 bases from V and 1 from J, leaving 7 bases between them. The CDR3 loop spans 14 amino acids. CDR3 bases: TGTGCCAGCAGCTTAGCGGGCCCATCCTACGAGCAGTACTTC. Encoded protein: CASSLAGPSYEQYF.

CDR3 sequence reads: CATTRTDSYEQYF. In DNA form, the CDR3 reads TGTGCCACTACCCGGACAGATTCCTACGAGCAGTACTTC. The chain is built from TRBV7-9 and TRBJ2-7; weak D call: TRBD1 (6 bases). Germline V CDR1 and CDR2: SEHNR, FQNEAQ (reference sequence). V was pared by 10 bases and J by 1 base, with 14 bases between. CDR3 length: 13 amino acids. Supplemented by reference TRBV7-9 and TRBJ2-7, the full variable domain reads DTGVSQNPRHKITKRGQNVTFRCDPISEHNRLYWYRQTLGQGPEFLTYFQNEAQLEKSRLLSDRFSAERPKGSFSTLEIQRTEQGDSAMYLCATTRTDSYEQYFGPGTRLTVT.

This chain connects TRBV4-3 to TRBJ2-5; D is unclear. Gene TRBJ2-7 matches the end of the DNA better, so the J call may be wrong. This CDR3 comprises 14 residues. Per the germline V gene, CDR1 is LGHNA and CDR2 is YSLEER. Here the CDR3 DNA reads TGCGCCAGCAGCCAAGATCTTGTGGTGCGCGAGCAGTACTTC. Translating gives CASSQDLVVREQYF.

This clone was observed once. Other DNA sequences in this sample translate to the same CDR3. This chain uses TRBV9 with TRBJ1-1; D gene uncertain. With 0 bases removed from V and 1 base from J, the gap between germline ends came to 4 bases. Germline CDR1 reads SGDLS; CDR2 reads YYNGEE. The CDR3 length is 13 residues. The CDR3 spells CASSVVSNTEAFF. The DNA of the CDR3 is TGTGCCAGCAGCGTAGTGTCGAACACTGAAGCTTTCTTT.

The V gene is TRBV30, the J gene TRBJ2-5; tentative D call: TRBD2 (6 bases). The CDR3 is 13 residues long. Trimming shortened V by 1 base and J by 2 bases, and 8 bases separated the two germline ends. Germline loops: CDR1 GTSNPN, CDR2 SVGIG (reference sequence). CDR3 residues: CAWSGLAQETQYF. The DNA of the CDR3 is TGTGCCTGGAGTGGGCTAGCGCAAGAGACCCAGTACTTC.

Details on this clone: Other DNA sequences in the same sample also yield this CDR3. The rearrangement joins TRBV5-1 to TRBJ1-5, with unresolved D. The V gene's germline CDR1 is SGHRS and CDR2 YFSETQ. The CDR3 has 13 residues. The ends were cut back, 0 bases at V and 6 bases at J, with 7 bases in the middle. The CDR3 sequence: CASSLAPGQPQHF. CDR3 DNA sequence: TGCGCCAGCAGCTTGGCCCCCGGTCAGCCCCAGCATTTT.

This clone was seen repeatedly, ten times or more. The V and J genes are TRBV10-3 and TRBJ1-6; no firm D call. Germline CDR1 ENHRY, CDR2 SYGVKD. V was shortened by 10 bases and J by 9 bases, with 10 bases between the two germline ends. The CDR3 loop spans 11 amino acids. CDR3 region: CATGASSPLHF. For the CDR3, the DNA is TGTGCCACCGGAGCGAGTTCACCCCTCCACTTT.

The V and J genes are TRBV7-9 and TRBJ2-1; TRBD2 matches at 15 bases. The CDR3 sequence is 16 residues long. Losses at the gene ends were 4 bases for V and 6 bases for J; bases not matched to a gene: 4. CDR1 SEHNR and CDR2 FQNEAQ come from the germline V gene (reference sequence). The CDR3 here is CASSSGTSGRLNEQFF. For the CDR3, the DNA is TGTGCCAGCAGCTCCGGGACTAGCGGGAGGCTCAATGAGCAGTTCTTC.

The rearrangement links TRBV27 to TRBJ2-7, with D tentatively TRBD1 (5 bases). The V gene's germline CDR1 is MNHEY and CDR2 SMNVEV (reference sequence). CDR3 length equals 16 residues. Trimming left V 0 bases short and J 3 bases short, with 15 bases between. The CDR3 protein is CASSLSGQGPYYEQYF. In nucleotides, the CDR3 is TGTGCCAGCAGTTTATCGGGCCAGGGCCCTTACTACGAGCAGTACTTC.

This clone occurred a few times. In DNA form, the CDR3 reads TGTGCCTGGAGTGTACCCGGGACTTCCAAGACCTTC. Encoded protein: CAWSVPGTSKTF. The chain uses TRBV30 and TRBJ1-2; tentative D call: TRBD1 (5 bases). Germline CDR1 is GTSNPN and CDR2 is SVGIG (reference sequence). The CDR3 is 12 residues long. V lost 0 bases to trimming and J lost 14 bases, with 16 bases between them.

The table lists this clone with a few counts. Other DNA sequences in the same sample also yield this CDR3. The V and J genes are TRBV30 and TRBJ1-1; D perhaps matches TRBD1 (5 bases). Trimming removed 0 bases at V and 4 bases at J, with 9 bases between. The CDR3 loop spans 13 amino acids. From germline, CDR1 is GTSNPN and CDR2 SVGIG (reference sequence). CDR3 coding DNA: TGTGCCTGGAGTGTACTTAGGGGCACTGAAGCTTTCTTT. It encodes CAWSVLRGTEAFF.

The chain has TRBV11-2 and TRBJ2-5; no reliable D call. V lost 4 bases to trimming and J lost 4 bases, with 7 bases between them. The CDR3 spans 12 residues. The germline CDR1 and CDR2 sequences are SGHAT and FQNNGV. The CDR3, as DNA: TGTGCCAGCAGCTCCTCACGAGAGACCCAGTACTTC. It yields the protein CASSSSRETQYF.

The rearrangement links TRBV18 to TRBJ2-5; no clear D gene. Germline V gene sequence: CDR1 KGHSH, CDR2 LQKENI. The CDR3 spans 15 residues. V lost 2 bases, J lost 5 bases, and 15 bases lay in between. The CDR3 DNA is TGTGCCAGCTCACCAACAGTGACGGTTCGGGAGACCCAGTACTTC. It specifies CASSPTVTVRETQYF.

The rearrangement uses TRBV4-1 and TRBJ1-5; the D gene is possibly TRBD1 (6 bases). Trimming cost V 0 bases and J 9 bases, with 9 bases left between them. This CDR3 has 13 residues. In germline, CDR1 is MGHRA, CDR2 YSYEKL. CDR3 amino acids: CASSQEVDRPQHF. DNA of the CDR3: TGCGCCAGCAGCCAAGAAGTGGACAGGCCCCAGCATTTT.

The chain employs TRBV5-1 and TRBJ2-5; 7 positions agree with TRBD2. This CDR3 has 14 residues. Unmatched junction bases numbered 8, after V lost 4 bases and J lost 5 bases. In germline, CDR1 is SGHRS, CDR2 YFSETQ. In DNA form, the CDR3 reads TGCGCCAGCAGCCAAGGGACTACGGCGGAGACCCAGTACTTC. Its protein is CASSQGTTAETQYF.

The J gene is TRBJ2-7, the V gene TRBV10-3, with a weak D call TRBD1 (6 bases). V lost 3 bases to trimming and J lost 1 base, with 16 bases between them. The length of the CDR3 is 16 residues. Germline lookup yields CDR1 ENHRY and CDR2 SYGVKD. As DNA, the CDR3 is TGTGCCATCAGTGACCCAGGGGATTGGAGGTCCTACGAGCAGTACTTC. Translating it yields CAISDPGDWRSYEQYF.

In the case of this clone: The same CDR3 can be traced to other DNA sequences in this sample. This chain links TRBV28 with TRBJ2-7; the match to TRBD1 covers 8 bases. The length of the CDR3 is 13 residues. Germline assignment: CDR1 MDHEN and CDR2 SYDVKM. Trimming at V came to 7 bases and at J to 3 bases, leaving 5 bases not matched to a gene. The CDR3 sequence: CASTRTGIYEQYF. DNA for the CDR3: TGTGCCAGCACCCGGACAGGGATCTACGAGCAGTACTTC.

This clone was seen a handful of times. V gene TRBV28 combines with J gene TRBJ1-4; 11 bases line up with TRBD1. Per germline, CDR1 MDHEN and CDR2 SYDVKM. The CDR3 totals 16 residues. The J segment lost 8 bases and the V segment lost 5 bases, leaving 10 bases of the junction unmatched. Written as DNA, the CDR3 is TGTGCCAGCAGTCCCTTACGGACAGGGGGCGGAGAAAAACTGTTTTTT. Its protein product is CASSPLRTGGGEKLFF.

Ten or more counts support this clone. The chain joins TRBV18 to TRBJ1-5; possibly TRBD1 for D (6 bases). Germline lookup yields CDR1 KGHSH and CDR2 LQKENI. Trimming took off 1 base at V and 3 bases at J, with 10 bases between the two ends. The length of the CDR3 is 15 residues. The CDR3, as DNA: TGTGCCAGCTCACCACTAGGGGGTGTCAATCAGCCCCAGCATTTT. This sequence encodes CASSPLGGVNQPQHF.

This chain uses TRBV5-1 with TRBJ1-2, with 9 bases that match TRBD1. This CDR3 region has 14 residues. Germline V CDR1 and CDR2: SGHRS, YFSETQ. V trimming: 0 bases; J trimming: 6 bases; junction bases outside the gene matches: 3. The CDR3, as DNA: TGCGCCAGCAGCTTGGCCGGGGACAGGGATGGCTACACCTTC. It encodes CASSLAGDRDGYTF.

The chain carries TRBV7-9 and TRBJ1-2, with 7 bases that match TRBD1. CDR3 length: 15 amino acids. V gave up 5 bases and J gave up 4 bases; unmatched junction bases: 10. Germline V gene sequence: CDR1 SEHNR, CDR2 FQNEAQ (reference sequence). CDR3 residues: CASSQGQVPTYGYTF. The DNA of the CDR3 is TGTGCCAGCAGCCAAGGACAGGTGCCCACCTATGGCTACACCTTC.

The chain employs TRBV19 and TRBJ2-1; TRBD2 aligns across 9 bases. From germline, CDR1 is LNHDA and CDR2 SQIVND (reference sequence). The junction had 14 bases not matched to a gene; V was cut back by 6 bases and J by 8 bases. This CDR3 is built from 16 residues. The CDR3 DNA reads as TGTGCCAGTAGCCCGCCCTGGGTAGCGGGAGTGGATGAGCAGTTCTTC. This translates into CASSPPWVAGVDEQFF.

This chain connects TRBV10-3 to TRBJ1-1; D perhaps matches TRBD1 (5 bases). Germline values: CDR1 ENHRY, CDR2 SYGVKD. This CDR3 spans 14 amino acids. V was shortened by 2 bases and J by 4 bases, with 11 bases between the two germline ends. CDR3 loop: CAISERGEGTEAFF. The CDR3 DNA is TGTGCCATCAGTGAGAGGGGAGAGGGCACTGAAGCTTTCTTT.

Ten or more counts support this clone. V usage is TRBV4-3 and J usage is TRBJ1-1, with TRBD1 as a possible D gene (5 bases). The CDR3 covers 13 residues. Trimming left V 2 bases short and J 10 bases short, with 14 bases between. CDR1 and CDR2 (germline): LGHNA, YSLEER. The CDR3 DNA follows: TGCGCCAGCAGCCAAAGAACCTCGGGGGGAGCTTTCTTT. Residues: CASSQRTSGGAFF.

In its sample, this clone was seen a few times. The rearrangement joins TRBV7-2 to TRBJ1-2; 9 bases map to TRBD1. The length of the CDR3 is 16 residues. V lost 10 bases, J lost 5 bases, and 17 bases stayed unmatched. In germline, CDR1 is SGHTA, CDR2 FQGNSA. CDR3 coding DNA: TGTGCCACGCCGAGAAGCTTACTCGGACAGGGGTATGGCTACACCTTC. Translation: CATPRSLLGQGYGYTF.

The chain is built from TRBV7-2 and TRBJ2-7; tentatively, D is TRBD1 or TRBD2 (5 bases each). The germline V gene has CDR1 SGHTA and CDR2 FQGNSA. V was clipped by 0 bases and J by 2 bases, with 11 bases between them. The CDR3 is 15 residues long. The CDR3 spells CASSLARDVAYEQYF. The CDR3 bases are TGTGCCAGCAGCTTAGCCAGGGACGTAGCCTACGAGCAGTACTTC.